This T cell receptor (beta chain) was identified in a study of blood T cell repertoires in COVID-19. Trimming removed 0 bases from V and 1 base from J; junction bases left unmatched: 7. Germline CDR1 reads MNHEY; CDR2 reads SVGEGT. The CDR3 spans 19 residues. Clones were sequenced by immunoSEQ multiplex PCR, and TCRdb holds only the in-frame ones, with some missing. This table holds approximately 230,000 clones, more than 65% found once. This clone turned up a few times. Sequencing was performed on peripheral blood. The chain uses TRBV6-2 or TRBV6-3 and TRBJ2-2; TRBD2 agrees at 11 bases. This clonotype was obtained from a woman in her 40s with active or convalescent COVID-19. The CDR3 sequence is CASSYSVLGLAGNTGELFF. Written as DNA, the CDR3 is TGTGCCAGCAGTTACTCAGTATTAGGACTAGCGGGGAACACCGGGGAGCTGTTTTTT.